This T cell receptor (beta chain) derives from a study of post-analysis software for immune sequencing data. Looking at the study overall: Multiple sclerosis in the patients followed relapsing-remitting, secondary progressive and progressive-relapsing courses.

Notes on this clonotype: Its antigen is undetermined.

cDNA libraries for TCR beta contained unique molecular identifiers. TCRdb fed the PCR reads into MiXCR, producing one record per CDR3 protein. The sample contains fewer than 600,000 distinct CDR3 sequences, under 55% of which appear only once. Findings of the study overall: F measure clustering grouped samples strongly by preparation batch. There were a few TRBV segments more frequent in patients than controls, and TRBV5-6, TRBV5-1 and TRBV20-1 were among them.

The CDR3 has 14 residues. J was trimmed by 0 bases and V by 6 bases; bases with no gene match: 5. Germline lookup yields CDR1 DFQATT and CDR2 SNEGSKA (reference sequence). The sample consisted of blood. The clonotype originates from a girl between 5 and 17 years old with multiple sclerosis. The chain joins TRBV20-1 to TRBJ2-3; TRBD2 matches 8 bases. DNA of the CDR3: TGCAGTGCCCCAGCTAGCGGGAGCACAGATACGCAGTATTTT. It codes for CSAPASGSTDTQYF.